Reported below is one TCR beta chain. After extraction with the RNeasy kit, about 0.5 to 1 ug of the RNA was reverse transcribed using random hexamers. Multiplex immunoSEQ PCR targeted 54 Vbeta and 13 Jbeta TCR beta segments. MiXCR, applied by TCRdb to the immunoSEQ multiplex PCR reads, yields one record per CDR3 protein. The sample has about 280,000 distinct CDR3 sequences; about 85% are singletons. The multiple sclerosis controls were treatment-naive patients with relapsing-remitting disease that was stable or active. Negative isolation yielded CD8+ and CD4+ T cells; FACS enriched TEMRA cells. The data belong to a study of CD8 T cells in Susac syndrome. Trimming cost V 6 bases and J 2 bases, with 17 bases left between them. The CDR3 covers 15 residues. CDR1 MNHEY and CDR2 SMNVEV come from the germline V gene (reference sequence).

Sequenced material: CD8+ T cells from PBMCs. This chain uses TRBV27 with TRBJ2-7; tentatively, D is TRBD2 (7 bases). The TCR was taken from a human donor with multiple sclerosis. CDR3 DNA sequence: TGTGCCAGCAGCCACAGGGATCGGGGGGCCTACGAGCAGTACTTC. Translation: CASSHRDRGAYEQYF.